The sequence of this T cell receptor (beta chain) was determined in a study of control samples from healthy donors and cancer patients. The CDR3 runs 15 residues. Germline V gene data show CDR1 as SGHRS and CDR2 as YFSETQ. V was pared by 0 bases and J by 4 bases, with 13 bases between. Clones were read by immunoSEQ multiplex PCR, and TCRdb kept only the in-frame ones, dropping some. Of roughly 90,000 clones in the sample, approximately 93% were seen once. The gene calls are TRBV5-1 and TRBJ1-1; a possible D gene is TRBD1 (5 bases). Specimen: blood. The sequence was obtained from a woman aged 25-40 years in good health. CDR3 coding DNA: TGCGCCAGCAGCTTGGGCTCAGGGATTCTCACTGAAGCTTTCTTT. Its translation is CASSLGSGILTEAFF.